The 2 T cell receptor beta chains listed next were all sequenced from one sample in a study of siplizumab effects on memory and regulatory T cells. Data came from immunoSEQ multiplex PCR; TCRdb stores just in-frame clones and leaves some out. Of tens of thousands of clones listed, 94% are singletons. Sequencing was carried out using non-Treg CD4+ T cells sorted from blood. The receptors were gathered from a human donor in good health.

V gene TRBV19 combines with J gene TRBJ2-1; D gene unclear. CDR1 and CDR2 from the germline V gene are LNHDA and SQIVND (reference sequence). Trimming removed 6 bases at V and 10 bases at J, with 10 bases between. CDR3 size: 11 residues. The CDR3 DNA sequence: TGTGCCAGTAGGGTAGGTGGGGAGCAGTTCTTC. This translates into CASRVGGEQFF.

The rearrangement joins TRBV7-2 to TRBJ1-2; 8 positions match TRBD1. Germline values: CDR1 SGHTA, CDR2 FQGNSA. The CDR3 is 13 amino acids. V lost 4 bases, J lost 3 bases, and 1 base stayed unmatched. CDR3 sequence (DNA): TGTGCCAGCAGCTCAGGGGGCCACTATGGCTACACCTTC. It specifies CASSSGGHYGYTF.